Following are 24 T cell receptor beta chains from one sample sequenced in a study of CD8+CD57+ T cells in acquired aplastic anemia. According to the study, genomic DNA was the template for TCR beta VDJ and CDR3 profiling. MiXCR was run by TCRdb on the reads, yielding one entry per CDR3 protein. The repertoire holds 200,000 to 250,000 distinct CDR3 sequences, with approximately 60% as singletons. Sequences were obtained from sorted CD4+, CD8+, or CD8+CD57+ T cells (not recorded which) from PBMCs. The receptors here all came from a human donor in good health.

In its sample, this clonotype was seen a few times. The DNA of the CDR3 is TGTGCCAGCAGTGATCCTTACGATAGCAATCAGCCCCAGCATTTT. This sequence encodes CASSDPYDSNQPQHF. The chain combines TRBV2 with TRBJ1-5; D remains ambiguous. Germline CDR1 and CDR2: SNHLY and FYNNEI. The V end was cut by 3 bases, the J end by 0 bases, with 9 bases between. This CDR3 region has 15 residues.

This chain joins TRBV10-3 and TRBJ1-1; TRBD1 is a possible D gene (5 bases). Germline V gene lookup returns CDR1 ENHRY and CDR2 SYGVKD. The CDR3 has 13 amino acids. The V end lost 10 bases, the J end lost 4 bases, and 16 bases lay between the germline ends. CDR3 sequence: CATLPGQLTEAFF. The DNA of the CDR3 is TGTGCCACGCTACCCGGACAACTCACTGAAGCTTTCTTT.

This clonotype has at least ten counts. The J gene is TRBJ1-1, the V gene TRBV4-2; the D is unclear. V was clipped by 3 bases and J by 1 base, with 15 bases between them. This CDR3 region has 16 residues. CDR1 and CDR2 from the germline V gene are LGHNA and YNFKEQ. This CDR3 is CASSQEQWAGNTEAFF. Written as DNA, the CDR3 is TGTGCCAGCAGCCAGGAGCAGTGGGCGGGGAACACTGAAGCTTTCTTT.

This clonotype showed up many times. The chain has TRBV4-2 and TRBJ2-1, with D possibly TRBD1 on 6 matching bases. Germline V gene data show CDR1 as LGHNA and CDR2 as YNFKEQ. Trimming stripped 0 bases from V and 0 bases from J, with 6 bases between. The CDR3 is 15 residues long. CDR3 in amino acids: CASSQETGSYNEQFF. Here the CDR3 DNA reads TGTGCCAGCAGCCAAGAGACAGGCTCCTACAATGAGCAGTTCTTC.

In its sample, this clonotype was seen many times. V usage is TRBV19 and J usage is TRBJ2-2; unclear D gene. This CDR3 is built from 14 residues. The V end lost 7 bases, the J end lost 4 bases, and 13 bases lay between the germline ends. Germline CDR1 reads LNHDA; CDR2 reads SQIVND (reference sequence). The CDR3 reads CASTWSATTGELFF. DNA of the CDR3: TGTGCCAGTACATGGTCAGCCACCACCGGGGAGCTGTTTTTT.

This clonotype showed up many times. The chain has TRBV7-3 and TRBJ2-2; no clear D. Looked up from germline, CDR1 is SGHTA and CDR2 is FQGTGA. Trimming shortened V by 5 bases and J by 3 bases, and 7 bases separated the two germline ends. This CDR3 comprises 13 residues. CDR3 region: CASSGGDTGELFF. The DNA of the CDR3 is TGTGCCAGCAGCGGCGGCGACACCGGGGAGCTGTTTTTT.

For this clonotype: The junction departs from germline at one end; a sequencing error may be responsible. The rearrangement uses TRBV2 and TRBJ1-6, with a possible D match to TRBD1 (5 bases). Germline V gene lookup returns CDR1 SNHLY and CDR2 FYNNEI. The CDR3 contains 12 residues. The CDR3 nucleotides are TGTGCCAGCAGGGGACTGGATTCACCCCTCCCCTTT. Protein product: CASRGLDSPLPF.

CDR3 sequence (DNA): TGTGCCAGCCAACAGGGTGATGAGCAGTTCTTC. The encoded protein is CASQQGDEQFF. The V call is TRBV25-1, the J call TRBJ2-1; D is possibly TRBD1 (6 bases). Germline CDR1 is MGHDK and CDR2 is SYGVNS. This CDR3 comprises 11 residues. The V gene lost 8 bases and the J gene lost 8 bases, with 10 bases spanning the gap.

This rearrangement joins TRBV5-1 to TRBJ1-2; 9 bases are a match to TRBD1. Germline CDR1 is SGHRS and CDR2 is YFSETQ. With 3 bases clipped from V and 3 bases from J, the junction kept 6 bases outside the gene matches. The CDR3 loop spans 15 amino acids. The CDR3 DNA reads TGCGCCAGCAGCTCCTGGACAGGGGATGACTATGGCTACACCTTC. Its protein product is CASSSWTGDDYGYTF.

This clonotype was seen repeatedly, ten times or more. This rearrangement joins TRBV6-6 to TRBJ2-7; D is perhaps TRBD1 (6 bases). The CDR3 has 13 amino acids. Trimming cost V 6 bases and J 5 bases, with 14 bases left between them. Germline CDR1 reads MNHNY; CDR2 reads SVGAGI (reference sequence). CDR3: CASRPTTGDEQYF. In DNA form, the CDR3 reads TGTGCCAGCAGGCCGACGACAGGCGACGAGCAGTACTTC.

V usage is TRBV20-1 and J usage is TRBJ1-2; no definite D call. The CDR3 spans 14 residues. V lost 4 bases and J 0 bases, leaving 12 bases between the germline ends. Germline V CDR1 and CDR2: DFQATT, SNEGSKA (reference sequence). Written as DNA, the CDR3 is TGCAGTGCTAATTCCGTCGGGGCTAACTATGGCTACACCTTC. This gives the protein CSANSVGANYGYTF.

The sample holds a few counts of this clonotype. V and J are TRBV15 and TRBJ1-5, with a possible D match to TRBD1 (5 bases). The germline gives CDR1 LNHNV, CDR2 YYDKDF (reference sequence). V gave up 0 bases and J gave up 6 bases, with 15 bases separating them. CDR3 length: 16 amino acids. CDR3 in amino acids: CATSRDWESGTQPQHF. DNA of the CDR3: TGTGCCACCAGCAGAGATTGGGAGTCGGGGACTCAGCCCCAGCATTTT.

The chain joins TRBV7-6 to TRBJ2-3; 10 nucleotides match TRBD2. This CDR3 has 15 amino acids. Germline CDR1 and CDR2: SGHVS and FNYEAQ. Unmatched junction bases numbered 8, after V lost 5 bases and J lost 6 bases. CDR3: CASSQSGRAEDTQYF. CDR3 sequence (DNA): TGTGCCAGCAGCCAGAGCGGGAGGGCAGAGGATACGCAGTATTTT.

As for this clonotype: A much larger clone differs by one base, so this may be a read error. The chain combines TRBV10-2 with TRBJ1-1; D gene ambiguous. The length of the CDR3 is 14 residues. Germline V gives CDR1 WSHSY, CDR2 SAAADI. CDR3 sequence (DNA): TGTGCCAGCAGTTATTGGGATTGTGACACTGAAGCTTTCTTT. Amino acids: CASSYWDCDTEAFF.

The rearrangement links TRBV20-1 to TRBJ2-3; TRBD2 aligns across 8 bases. The CDR3 totals 16 residues. The junction had 19 bases not matched to a gene; V was cut back by 4 bases and J by 10 bases. Germline CDR1 reads DFQATT; CDR2 reads SNEGSKA (reference sequence). The CDR3 nucleotides read TGCAGTGCTATCGGGCGTGGGGATAGCGGGAACGGGCCGCAGTATTTT. It encodes CSAIGRGDSGNGPQYF.

The rearrangement joins TRBV5-8 to TRBJ2-7, with D tentatively TRBD1 (6 bases). The CDR3 runs to 15 residues. V dropped 7 bases and J dropped 2 bases, with 19 bases sitting between them. Germline V gene lookup returns CDR1 SGHTS and CDR2 YDEGEE. CDR3 sequence reads: CASRLGQSATYEQYF. CDR3 in DNA: TGTGCCAGCCGACTCGGACAGAGCGCAACCTACGAGCAGTACTTC. The whole variable domain, remainder taken from reference TRBV5-8 and TRBJ2-7, is EAGVTQSPTHLIKTRGQQATLRCSPISGHTSVYWYQQALGLGLQFLLWYDEGEERNRGNFPPRFSGRQFPNYSSELNVNALELEDSALYLCASRLGQSATYEQYFGPGTRLTVT.

As for this clonotype: A single base separates this from a much larger clone, so it may be a read error. The chain recombines TRBV19 with TRBJ1-1; unclear D gene. Germline CDR1 is LNHDA and CDR2 is SQIVND (reference sequence). This CDR3 region has 13 residues. Deletions cut 2 bases from V and 1 base from J, with 5 bases between. CDR3 DNA: TGTGCCAGTAGTATAACAGAGAACACTGAAGCTTTCTTT. It codes for CASSITENTEAFF.

Ten or more counts support this clonotype. This chain connects TRBV9 to TRBJ1-2; no definite D call. Trimming stripped 0 bases from V and 0 bases from J, with 12 bases between. The CDR3 runs 16 residues. The germline V gene has CDR1 SGDLS and CDR2 YYNGEE. In nucleotides, the CDR3 is TGTGCCAGCAGCGTAGGAGGTCGTACCGCTAACTATGGCTACACCTTC. Translation: CASSVGGRTANYGYTF. The whole variable domain, remainder taken from reference TRBV9 and TRBJ1-2, is DSGVTQTPKHLITATGQRVTLRCSPRSGDLSVYWYQQSLDQGLQFLIQYYNGEERAKGNILERFSAQQFPDLHSELNLSSLELGDSALYFCASSVGGRTANYGYTFGSGTRLTVV.

The gene calls are TRBV20-1 and TRBJ2-1; TRBD2 aligns across 13 bases. V trimming: 2 bases; J trimming: 2 bases; junction bases outside the gene matches: 6. CDR3 length: 17 amino acids. The germline CDR1 and CDR2 sequences are DFQATT and SNEGSKA (reference sequence). CDR3 nucleotide sequence: TGCAGTGCTAGACCACTACTAGCGGGAGGGACCTACAATGAGCAGTTCTTC. The encoded protein is CSARPLLAGGTYNEQFF.

This rearrangement joins TRBV19 to TRBJ2-7, with D possibly being TRBD1 (6 bases). Germline CDR1 is LNHDA and CDR2 is SQIVND (reference sequence). CDR3 length: 14 residues. The V gene lost 6 bases and the J gene lost 1 base, with 13 bases spanning the gap. The CDR3 sequence: CASRPRTDSYEQYF. The CDR3 DNA reads as TGTGCCAGTAGGCCTAGGACAGATTCCTACGAGCAGTACTTC.

V usage is TRBV27 and J usage is TRBJ2-2; maybe TRBD2 (6 bases). Germline V lookup: CDR1 MNHEY, CDR2 SMNVEV (reference sequence). V lost 3 bases, J lost 5 bases, and 13 bases lay in between. The CDR3 runs to 15 residues. The CDR3 sequence: CASSFPGGMTGELFF. The CDR3 coding sequence is TGTGCCAGCAGTTTCCCCGGGGGTATGACCGGGGAGCTGTTTTTT.

This chain joins TRBV10-1 and TRBJ2-7; 16 bases map to TRBD2. The CDR3 length is 18 residues. V was pared by 9 bases and J by 3 bases, with 14 bases of the junction left unmatched. In germline, CDR1 is WNHNN, CDR2 SYGVQD (reference sequence). The CDR3 DNA follows: TGCGCCAGTGTGAATTCGGGACTAGCGGGGGGGTCCGACTACGAGCAGTACTTC. Residues: CASVNSGLAGGSDYEQYF.

The rearrangement uses TRBV7-9 and TRBJ1-2; the D is unclear. The CDR3 loop spans 12 amino acids. V was pared by 4 bases and J by 8 bases, with 11 bases between. Germline loops: CDR1 SEHNR, CDR2 FQNEAQ (reference sequence). CDR3 loop: CASSSGPAGYTF. The CDR3 DNA sequence: TGTGCCAGCAGCTCGGGCCCTGCAGGCTACACCTTC.

As for this clonotype: Mismatch with germline at one junction end may stem from a read error. The chain links TRBV7-3 to TRBJ1-3; 12 bases map to TRBD1. CDR1 SGHTA and CDR2 FQGTGA come from the germline V gene. The CDR3 loop spans 17 amino acids. The CDR3 bases are TGTGCCAGCAGCTTGACTGGGACAGGGGGCCCTGGAAACACCATACATTTT. This gives the protein CASSLTGTGGPGNTIHF.